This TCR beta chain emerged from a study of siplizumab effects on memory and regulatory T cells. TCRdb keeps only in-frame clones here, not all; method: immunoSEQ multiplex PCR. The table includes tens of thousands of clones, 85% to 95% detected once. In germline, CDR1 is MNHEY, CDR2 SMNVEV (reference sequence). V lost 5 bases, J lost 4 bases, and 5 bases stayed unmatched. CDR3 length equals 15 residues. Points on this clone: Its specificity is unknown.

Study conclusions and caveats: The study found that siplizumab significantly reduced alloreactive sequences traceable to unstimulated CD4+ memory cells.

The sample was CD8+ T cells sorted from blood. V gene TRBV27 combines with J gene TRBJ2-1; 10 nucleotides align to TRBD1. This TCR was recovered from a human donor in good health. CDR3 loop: CASSQDRGGYNEQFF. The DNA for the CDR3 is TGTGCCAGCAGTCAGGACAGGGGGGGTTACAATGAGCAGTTCTTC.